This T cell receptor (beta chain) was obtained from a study of beta chain features in type 1 diabetes. The CDR3 runs 13 residues. V lost 0 bases to trimming and J lost 15 bases, with 18 bases between them. CDR1 is SQVTM and CDR2 is ANQGSEA in the germline V gene. Expressed TCRB transcripts got sequenced, as all isolated RNA was reverse transcribed. This table comes from immunoSEQ multiplex PCR, and its TCRdb copy is limited to in-frame clones, with some not included. The sample gives around 240,000 clones, 68% of which show up once; approximately 0.053% is in the top ten. This TCR was sampled from a man aged 25 to 40 in good health. Input material: naive CD4+ T cells from blood. This rearrangement joins TRBV29-1 to TRBJ1-3; D possibly corresponds to TRBD1 (5 bases). CDR3 in amino acids: CSVEDVQGYGGYF. The DNA for the CDR3 is TGCAGCGTTGAAGATGTCCAGGGATACGGAGGATATTTT.